A single sample gave rise to the 26 T cell receptor beta chains below, sequenced in a study of CD8+CD57+ T cells in acquired aplastic anemia. Using genomic DNA as the template, TCR beta VDJ and CDR3 profiling was carried out. TCRdb redid the calling of the reads with MiXCR, one entry per CDR3 protein. Of about 110,000 distinct CDR3 sequences in the sample, approximately 49% are singletons; the top ten hold roughly 34%. Input material: sorted CD4+, CD8+, or CD8+CD57+ T cells (not recorded which) from PBMCs. The receptors were sampled from a human donor in good health, serving as a control.

This clonotype was found many times. The rearrangement links TRBV6-2 or TRBV6-3 to TRBJ2-5, with 11 nucleotides matching TRBD2. Germline V CDR1 and CDR2: MNHEY, SVGEGT. V was pared by 5 bases and J by 4 bases, with 12 bases of the junction left unmatched. The CDR3 runs 17 residues. In nucleotides, the CDR3 is TGTGCCAGCAGTAGTATACCTGGGACTAGCGGCCGAGAGACCCAGTACTTC. Its translation: CASSSIPGTSGRETQYF.

The gene calls are TRBV19 and TRBJ1-5; D uncertain. The CDR3 is 15 residues long. Germline values: CDR1 LNHDA, CDR2 SQIVND (reference sequence). Trimming took 5 bases from V and 3 from J, leaving 14 bases between them. The CDR3 nucleotides are TGTGCCAGTAGTGCAGGCGGGGATAACAATCAGCCCCAGCATTTT. This sequence encodes CASSAGGDNNQPQHF.

The sample holds many counts of this clonotype. The genes are TRBV6-1 and TRBJ1-2; 8 nucleotides match TRBD1. V dropped 7 bases and J dropped 6; count of bases not matched to a gene: 13. The CDR3 covers 15 residues. Germline CDR1 is MNHNS and CDR2 is SASEGT. The CDR3 spells CASNNLRQGQNGYTF. The DNA of the CDR3 is TGTGCCAGCAACAACTTAAGACAGGGGCAAAATGGCTACACCTTC.

This clonotype was seen repeatedly, ten times or more. The CDR3 loop reads CASSPGLAGEQYF. CDR3 DNA: TGTGCCAGCAGCCCAGGACTAGCGGGGGAGCAGTACTTC. V usage is TRBV3-1 and J usage is TRBJ2-7; 12 bases are shared with TRBD2. Germline values: CDR1 LGHDT, CDR2 YNNKEL (reference sequence). This CDR3 contains 13 residues. Unmatched junction bases numbered 2, after V lost 4 bases and J lost 7 bases.

This clonotype was seen ten or more times. This chain links TRBV30 with TRBJ2-2; tentative D call: TRBD2 (5 bases). The CDR3 covers 13 residues. Per germline, CDR1 GTSNPN and CDR2 SVGIG (reference sequence). V shed 4 bases and J shed 6 bases, with 12 bases lying between them. CDR3 nucleotides: TGTGCCTGGATTGGGCTGAGGGCCGGGGAGCTGTTTTTT. It specifies CAWIGLRAGELFF.

This clonotype has just a few counts. Being one base from a much bigger clone, this may be a read error. V usage is TRBV5-6 and J usage is TRBJ2-7; no firm D call. Germline assignment: CDR1 SGHDT and CDR2 YYEEEE. The CDR3 is made up of 13 amino acids. CDR3 nucleotides: TGTGCCCGCAGCTTGCAGGTGAACTACGAGCAGTACTTC. As protein: CARSLQVNYEQYF. Together with reference TRBV5-6 and TRBJ2-7, the CDR3 gives the full variable domain: DAGVTQSPTHLIKTRGQQVTLRCSPKSGHDTVSWYQQALGQGPQFIFQYYEEEERQRGNFPDRFSGHQFPNYSSELNVNALLLGDSALYLCARSLQVNYEQYFGPGTRLTVT.

The chain employs TRBV11-1 and TRBJ2-2; 8 bases line up with TRBD1. Germline trimming cut 3 bases from V and 5 bases from J; bases unmatched to any gene: 11. CDR1 is SGHAT and CDR2 is FQDESV in the germline V gene (reference sequence). The CDR3 covers 17 residues. The CDR3 DNA sequence: TGTGCCAGCAGCTTGCCCGGCGGACAGGGAAGGACCGGGGAGCTGTTTTTT. As protein: CASSLPGGQGRTGELFF.

This clonotype was seen many times. The genes are TRBV12-3 or TRBV12-4 and TRBJ2-2; 8 bases are a match to TRBD2. The CDR3 covers 16 residues. The V gene end was trimmed by 3 bases and the J gene end by 4 bases; junction bases not matched to a gene: 7. Written as DNA, the CDR3 is TGTGCCAGCAGTTTCGGGCGGGGGGATGGCACCGGGGAGCTGTTTTTT. This codes for CASSFGRGDGTGELFF.

This clonotype showed up many times. V and J are TRBV7-6 and TRBJ2-3; 8 bases match TRBD2. Losses at the gene ends were 5 bases for V and 5 bases for J; bases not matched to a gene: 9. Germline-derived CDR1 and CDR2 are SGHVS and FNYEAQ. The CDR3 has 15 residues. The DNA for the CDR3 is TGTGCCAGCAGCCTGCGGCGGGGGGCCGGAGATACGCAGTATTTT. Protein product: CASSLRRGAGDTQYF.

V usage is TRBV20-1 and J usage is TRBJ1-5; possibly TRBD1 for D (6 bases). Per the germline V gene, CDR1 is DFQATT and CDR2 is SNEGSKA (reference sequence). CDR3 size: 12 residues. V gave up 4 bases and J gave up 4 bases, with 8 bases separating them. The CDR3 loop is CSAMGQNQPQHF. The CDR3, as DNA: TGCAGTGCTATGGGACAAAATCAGCCCCAGCATTTT.

This clonotype was counted a few times. The CDR3, as DNA: TGTGCCATCAGTGGAGACAGGTCTGAAGGCTACACCTTC. Encoded protein: CAISGDRSEGYTF. The chain recombines TRBV10-3 with TRBJ1-2; possibly TRBD1 for D (6 bases). The CDR3 spans 13 residues. Trimming shortened V by 4 bases and J by 8 bases, and 14 bases separated the two germline ends. Per the germline V gene, CDR1 is ENHRY and CDR2 is SYGVKD.

This chain joins TRBV2 and TRBJ1-1, with unresolved D. Trimming stripped 8 bases from V and 5 bases from J, with 18 bases between. The CDR3 length is 14 residues. Germline CDR1 SNHLY, CDR2 FYNNEI. CDR3 protein: CASLDWRERTEAFF. Here the CDR3 DNA reads TGTGCCAGCCTAGATTGGAGAGAAAGGACTGAAGCTTTCTTT.

This chain links TRBV10-3 with TRBJ2-7; a weak D match, TRBD1 (6 bases). Trimming removed 3 bases from V and 4 bases from J, with 10 bases in between. The germline CDR1 and CDR2 sequences are ENHRY and SYGVKD. The CDR3 loop spans 13 amino acids. CDR3 amino acids: CAISDWGPYEQYF. The CDR3 nucleotides read TGTGCCATCAGTGATTGGGGGCCTTACGAGCAGTACTTC.

This clonotype was observed at least ten times. This rearrangement joins TRBV9 to TRBJ2-1, with a weak D call TRBD2 (6 bases). Per the germline V gene, CDR1 is SGDLS and CDR2 is YYNGEE. CDR3 length: 14 amino acids. Trimming removed 2 bases from V and 6 bases from J, with 12 bases in between. The CDR3 nucleotides read TGTGCCAGCAGCGTTTCGGGGGTCGTCAATGAGCAGTTCTTC. Protein sequence: CASSVSGVVNEQFF.

This clonotype has just a few counts. The chain has TRBV2 and TRBJ1-1; D is possibly TRBD1 (5 bases). V lost 5 bases and J lost 5, with 12 bases in between. CDR3 length: 13 residues. Germline CDR1 and CDR2: SNHLY and FYNNEI. Here the CDR3 DNA reads TGTGCCAGCAGTTCGGCAGGGTCTACTGAAGCTTTCTTT. It is translated as CASSSAGSTEAFF.

In the case of this clonotype: A junction end diverges from the germline sequence, so it may reflect a read error. V is TRBV2 and J is TRBJ2-5; 11 nucleotides match TRBD2. This CDR3 has 15 residues. CDR1 is SNHLY and CDR2 is FYNNEI in the germline V gene. CDR3 coding DNA: TGTGCCAGCAGTGAAGCTAGCGGGGGGGAAGAGACCAAGTACTTC. Translated, it gives CASSEASGGEETKYF.

The chain recombines TRBV7-3 with TRBJ2-7; D possibly corresponds to TRBD1 (9 bases). This CDR3 contains 15 residues. Between the trimmed V and J ends, which lost 5 bases and 3 bases, there was a span of 17 bases. In germline, CDR1 is SGHTA, CDR2 FQGTGA. As DNA, the CDR3 is TGTGCCAGCAGCGTAGCGGGACAGGGAAACTACGAGCAGTACTTC. It codes for CASSVAGQGNYEQYF.

The J gene is TRBJ1-1, the V gene TRBV3-1, with D hard to call. With 3 bases removed from V and 1 base from J, the gap between germline ends came to 12 bases. This CDR3 spans 15 amino acids. Germline values: CDR1 LGHDT, CDR2 YNNKEL (reference sequence). The CDR3 here is CASSHDNSQNTEAFF. For the CDR3, the DNA is TGTGCCAGCAGCCACGACAACAGCCAGAACACTGAAGCTTTCTTT.

Turning to this clonotype: Here the CDR3 omits its conserved ending phenylalanine or tryptophan, so a read error is the likely source. V usage is TRBV29-1 and J usage is TRBJ2-7; the D call may be TRBD1 or TRBD2 (6 bases each). Deletions cut 7 bases from V and 2 bases from J, with 9 bases between. The CDR3 spans 11 residues. CDR1 SQVTM and CDR2 ANQGSEA come from the germline V gene. The CDR3 DNA reads TGCAGCGGGGGGGCCCCCTACGAGCAGTACTCC. It yields the protein CSGGAPYEQYS.

The CDR3 is CRDSSGGGFIDTQYF. The CDR3 bases are TGCAGGGATTCTAGCGGGGGGGGGTTCATTGATACGCAGTATTTT. The chain has TRBV20-1 and TRBJ2-3, with 12 positions matching TRBD2. Germline V gene data show CDR1 as DFQATT and CDR2 as SNEGSKA (reference sequence). This CDR3 comprises 15 residues.

The J gene is TRBJ2-7, the V gene TRBV7-2; D is unresolved. The CDR3 consists of 14 residues. Trimming shortened V by 7 bases and J by 3 bases, and 16 bases separated the two germline ends. Germline V gene sequence: CDR1 SGHTA, CDR2 FQGNSA. The CDR3: CASNSVTPGYEQYF. Written as DNA, the CDR3 is TGTGCCAGCAACTCCGTGACTCCGGGCTACGAGCAGTACTTC.

In this sample, this clonotype turned up a few times. The chain employs TRBV24-1 and TRBJ1-4; perhaps TRBD1 as D (6 bases). CDR3 length: 13 residues. Germline values: CDR1 KGHDR, CDR2 SFDVKD. With 0 bases removed from V and 11 bases from J, the gap between germline ends came to 9 bases. CDR3 nucleotides: TGTGCCACCAGTGATTTGACGACAGGTAAACTGTTTTTT. Its translation is CATSDLTTGKLFF.

This clonotype was found many times. In DNA, the CDR3 is TGTGCCAGCAGAGGGGGGACAGGGGGAGTTTATGGCTACACCTTC. Protein product: CASRGGTGGVYGYTF. The chain recombines TRBV12-3 or TRBV12-4 with TRBJ1-2; 11 bases are shared with TRBD1. J was trimmed by 5 bases and V by 6 bases; bases with no gene match: 8. The CDR3 spans 15 residues.

In DNA form, the CDR3 reads TGCGCCAGCGGACAGGGGGGTTACACAGATACGCAGTATTTT. Its protein product is CASGQGGYTDTQYF. The chain joins TRBV5-1 to TRBJ2-3; TRBD1 agrees at 10 bases. Trimming cost V 7 bases and J 2 bases; bases outside gene matches: 4. CDR1 SGHRS and CDR2 YFSETQ come from the germline V gene. The CDR3 runs to 14 residues. The whole variable domain, remainder taken from reference TRBV5-1 and TRBJ2-3, is KAGVTQTPRYLIKTRGQQVTLSCSPISGHRSVSWYQQTPGQGLQFLFEYFSETQRNKGNFPGRFSGRQFSNSRSEMNVSTLELGDSALYLCASGQGGYTDTQYFGPGTRLTVL.

This clonotype was recorded at least ten times. The chain joins TRBV11-2 to TRBJ2-1; possibly TRBD2 for D (7 bases). CDR3 length: 15 amino acids. V lost 5 bases, J lost 8 bases, and 19 bases lay in between. CDR1 SGHAT and CDR2 FQNNGV come from the germline V gene. CDR3 DNA sequence: TGTGCCAGCAGCCTCAACGGGGGGCCGACGGATGAGCAGTTCTTC. This translates into CASSLNGGPTDEQFF.

This sequence joins TRBV29-1 and TRBJ2-3; 10 bases line up with TRBD2. The CDR3 has 15 residues. The germline CDR1 and CDR2 sequences are SQVTM and ANQGSEA. V dropped 5 bases and J dropped 2; count of bases not matched to a gene: 7. This CDR3 reads CSVSGTSANTDTQYF. The CDR3 DNA follows: TGCAGCGTTTCCGGGACTAGCGCTAACACAGATACGCAGTATTTT.